Below, 23 T cell receptor beta chains from the same sample are listed, as sequenced in a study of early T cells in non-severe SARS-CoV-2 infection (dated by TCRdb to the early 2020s). The library was made by 5' RACE. The sequencer was a NextSeq 500. In TCRdb, the public reads were trimmed at Q25 with fastp and aligned with MiXCR, with productive beta chains retained. Entries that share a CDR3 protein sequence are merged under the most common genes and DNA. The table for this sample lists about 64,000 distinct CDR3 sequences; around 10% of them were counted only once. The ten largest make up 2.5% to 3.5% of the sample. Material: whole blood, obtained at baseline. Every receptor here comes from an adult who was a healthcare worker with PCR-confirmed SARS-CoV-2 infection or an uninfected control (not recorded which).

The chain employs TRBV9 and TRBJ2-1, with 12 bases lining up with TRBD2. V lost 0 bases and J lost 9; bases outside the gene matches: 4. Germline V gives CDR1 SGDLS, CDR2 YYNGEE. The CDR3 consists of 15 residues. This CDR3 reads CASSVELAGGLEQFF. The CDR3 nucleotides are TGTGCCAGCAGCGTAGAACTAGCGGGGGGCCTTGAGCAGTTCTTC.

This chain uses TRBV5-1 with TRBJ2-3; TRBD1 agrees at 8 bases. The CDR3 has 16 amino acids. With V trimmed by 4 bases and J by 3 bases, 10 bases remained unmatched. Germline assignment: CDR1 SGHRS and CDR2 YFSETQ. The CDR3 nucleotides are TGCGCCAGCAGCCCCCGAGCCAGACAGGGGACAGATACGCAGTATTTT. Protein: CASSPRARQGTDTQYF.

V is TRBV6-2 or TRBV6-3 and J is TRBJ2-7; D remains ambiguous. The CDR3 has 12 residues. The germline V gene has CDR1 MNHEY and CDR2 SVGEGT. With 5 bases removed from V and 6 bases from J, the gap between germline ends came to 11 bases. The CDR3 DNA sequence: TGTGCCAGCAGTGCGCCGCTAAGCGAGCAGTACTTC. Its translation: CASSAPLSEQYF.

The V gene is TRBV12-3 or TRBV12-4, the J gene TRBJ2-3, with D possibly being TRBD1 (6 bases). V lost 7 bases and J 6 bases, leaving 29 bases between the germline ends. The length of the CDR3 is 18 residues. The CDR3 DNA follows: TGTGCCAGCACCCAGGGGCGATGGGCCAAAACCCCCCCGGATACGCAGTATTTT. It translates to CASTQGRWAKTPPDTQYF.

The rearrangement joins TRBV29-1 to TRBJ2-7; TRBD1 aligns across 7 bases. The CDR3 contains 12 residues. With V trimmed by 3 bases and J by 6 bases, 5 bases remained unmatched. Germline lookup yields CDR1 SQVTM and CDR2 ANQGSEA. The chain's CDR3 is CSVDAGTAEQYF. In nucleotides, the CDR3 is TGCAGCGTTGACGCAGGGACAGCCGAGCAGTACTTC.

This clonotype was observed at least ten times. The CDR3 sequence is CASSSRPRGKTDTQYF. The CDR3, as DNA: TGTGCCAGCAGCTCTCGCCCCAGGGGAAAAACAGATACGCAGTATTTT. The rearrangement uses TRBV7-2 and TRBJ2-3, with D tentatively TRBD1 (6 bases). The CDR3 loop spans 16 amino acids. V dropped 4 bases and J dropped 3 bases, with 17 bases sitting between them. Germline CDR1 and CDR2: SGHTA and FQGNSA.

V gene TRBV12-3 or TRBV12-4 combines with J gene TRBJ2-3; TRBD2 matches 7 bases. This CDR3 is 17 amino acids long. V gave up 7 bases and J gave up 2 bases; unmatched junction bases: 15. CDR3: CASTPSVARGSTDTQYF. CDR3 sequence (DNA): TGTGCCAGCACCCCGTCGGTAGCGCGGGGGTCCACAGATACGCAGTATTTT.

This clonotype was observed many times. This chain links TRBV11-2 with TRBJ2-5; 8 bases are shared with TRBD2. The trim removed 4 bases at V and 4 bases at J, leaving 5 bases unmatched. CDR1 is SGHAT, CDR2 FQNNGV, per germline. The CDR3 has 14 amino acids. CDR3 protein: CASSSVAGRETQYF. The CDR3 coding sequence is TGTGCCAGCAGCTCGGTAGCGGGGCGAGAGACCCAGTACTTC. The full variable domain, with the rest looked up from reference TRBV11-2 and TRBJ2-5, is EAGVAQSPRYKIIEKRQSVAFWCNPISGHATLYWYQQILGQGPKLLIQFQNNGVVDDSQLPKDRFSAERLKGVDSTLKIQPAKLEDSAVYLCASSSVAGRETQYFGPGTRLLVL.

The CDR3 DNA is TGCAGTGCTAGTTCCCCTTCCGGGGCCCCTTCGAGCGAGCAGTTCTTC. The encoded protein is CSASSPSGAPSSEQFF. The rearrangement joins TRBV20-1 to TRBJ2-1; D may be TRBD1 or TRBD2 (5 bases each). The germline gives CDR1 DFQATT, CDR2 SNEGSKA (reference sequence). The V and J ends lost 3 bases and 10 bases respectively, with 25 bases between them. This CDR3 has 16 residues.

This CDR3 is CASSRVAGVKDEQFF. The CDR3 DNA reads TGTGCCAGCAGCCGCGTAGCGGGGGTTAAGGATGAGCAGTTCTTC. This chain connects TRBV11-2 to TRBJ2-1; 9 bases align to TRBD2. The CDR3 totals 15 residues. Germline CDR1 reads SGHAT; CDR2 reads FQNNGV. Trimming at V came to 5 bases and at J to 8 bases, leaving 10 bases not matched to a gene.

This clonotype was found a few times. The V gene is TRBV5-1, the J gene TRBJ2-1; 10 nucleotides match TRBD1. The CDR3 runs 17 residues. Germline values: CDR1 SGHRS, CDR2 YFSETQ. J gave up 9 bases and V 4 bases, and 16 bases lay outside the gene matches. The CDR3 sequence: CASSGPSGQGVTGEQFF. The CDR3, as DNA: TGCGCCAGCAGCGGACCCTCAGGACAGGGGGTTACGGGTGAGCAGTTCTTC.

The chain has TRBV12-3 or TRBV12-4 and TRBJ2-4; tentative D call: TRBD1 (6 bases). This CDR3 has 14 residues. V lost 5 bases, J lost 9 bases, and 17 bases lay in between. DNA for the CDR3: TGTGCCAGCAGTCCGACAGGATCAATGGTCATTCAGTACTTC. Translated: CASSPTGSMVIQYF.

There are a few counts of this clonotype. This sequence joins TRBV5-1 and TRBJ1-6; unclear D gene. V shed 4 bases and J shed 7 bases, with 9 bases lying between them. This CDR3 has 13 residues. The germline gives CDR1 SGHRS, CDR2 YFSETQ. This CDR3 is CASSLDLNSPLHF. The CDR3 DNA reads TGCGCCAGCAGCCTGGACCTAAATTCACCCCTCCACTTT.

V is TRBV29-1 and J is TRBJ2-7, with 12 bases lining up with TRBD1. The V gene's germline CDR1 is SQVTM and CDR2 ANQGSEA. J gave up 4 bases and V 7 bases, and 5 bases lay outside the gene matches. The CDR3 runs to 13 residues. CDR3: CSGGGQGAYEQYF. The CDR3 nucleotides read TGCAGCGGTGGGGGACAGGGGGCTTACGAGCAGTACTTC.

The CDR3: CASSSSGEWTEAFF. The CDR3 coding sequence is TGTGCCAGCAGTTCCTCCGGGGAGTGGACTGAAGCTTTCTTT. V gene TRBV27 combines with J gene TRBJ1-1; no firm D call. The germline gives CDR1 MNHEY, CDR2 SMNVEV (reference sequence). The CDR3 loop spans 14 amino acids. V lost 4 bases, J lost 5 bases, and 14 bases lay in between.

J is TRBJ1-5 and V is TRBV5-1; D is undetermined. Trimming cost V 0 bases and J 2 bases, with 9 bases left between them. Germline loops: CDR1 SGHRS, CDR2 YFSETQ. The CDR3 totals 15 residues. For the CDR3, the DNA is TGCGCCAGCAGCTTGGGTCCCGGCCGCAATCAGCCCCAGCATTTT. It is translated as CASSLGPGRNQPQHF.

This clonotype was counted ten times or more. The rearrangement links TRBV12-3 or TRBV12-4 to TRBJ2-7; TRBD1 agrees at 8 bases. The junction had 3 bases not matched to a gene; V was cut back by 5 bases and J by 3 bases. The CDR3 loop spans 13 amino acids. CDR3 bases: TGTGCCAGCAGTAGACAGGGGAACTACGAGCAGTACTTC. This gives the protein CASSRQGNYEQYF.

This sequence joins TRBV5-1 and TRBJ2-7; tentatively, D is TRBD1 (5 bases). The ends were cut back, 4 bases at V and 2 bases at J, with 16 bases in the middle. CDR1 SGHRS and CDR2 YFSETQ come from the germline V gene. This CDR3 comprises 15 residues. The CDR3 DNA reads as TGCGCCAGCAGCGCAGCAGGGTTTAGGGCCTACGAGCAGTACTTC. Translation: CASSAAGFRAYEQYF.

This clonotype has ten or more counts. V usage is TRBV19 and J usage is TRBJ2-1, with a tentative D call TRBD2 (5 bases). Per the germline V gene, CDR1 is LNHDA and CDR2 is SQIVND (reference sequence). V dropped 5 bases and J dropped 1 base, with 12 bases sitting between them. This CDR3 spans 15 amino acids. The CDR3 region has the DNA TGTGCCAGTAGTCACGATCGGGGATCCTACAATGAGCAGTTCTTC. It specifies CASSHDRGSYNEQFF.

This clonotype was seen ten or more times. This sequence joins TRBV12-3 or TRBV12-4 and TRBJ2-5, with 11 positions matching TRBD1. J was trimmed by 5 bases and V by 5 bases; bases with no gene match: 13. The CDR3 has 17 residues. The DNA for the CDR3 is TGTGCCAGCAGTCCCCGGACAGGGGGCCGGCCCGGGGAGACCCAGTACTTC. This codes for CASSPRTGGRPGETQYF.

Ten or more counts support this clonotype. This chain links TRBV7-9 with TRBJ2-5, with D tentatively TRBD2 (5 bases). Germline CDR1 SEHNR, CDR2 FQNEAQ (reference sequence). The V and J ends lost 0 bases and 3 bases respectively, with 8 bases between them. CDR3 length: 14 amino acids. The CDR3 DNA is TGTGCCAGCAGCTTAGCGGACGGGAAAGAGACCCAGTACTTC. Protein: CASSLADGKETQYF.

This clonotype was seen many times. The chain links TRBV6-6 to TRBJ1-4; D may be TRBD1 (5 bases). Trimming cost V 2 bases and J 5 bases, with 6 bases left between them. The CDR3 totals 13 residues. Germline lookup yields CDR1 MNHNY and CDR2 SVGAGI (reference sequence). CDR3 region: CASSYPGNEKLFF. CDR3 nucleotides: TGTGCCAGCAGTTACCCAGGGAATGAAAAACTGTTTTTT.

This clonotype was seen more than once but under ten times. This rearrangement joins TRBV5-6 to TRBJ1-2; 7 bases fit TRBD1. The length of the CDR3 is 14 residues. Germline-derived CDR1 and CDR2 are SGHDT and YYEEEE. J lost 4 bases, V lost 1 base, and 4 bases had no gene match. Written as DNA, the CDR3 is TGTGCCAGCAGCTTGAGACAGGGCGGCTATGGCTACACCTTC. It is translated as CASSLRQGGYGYTF.